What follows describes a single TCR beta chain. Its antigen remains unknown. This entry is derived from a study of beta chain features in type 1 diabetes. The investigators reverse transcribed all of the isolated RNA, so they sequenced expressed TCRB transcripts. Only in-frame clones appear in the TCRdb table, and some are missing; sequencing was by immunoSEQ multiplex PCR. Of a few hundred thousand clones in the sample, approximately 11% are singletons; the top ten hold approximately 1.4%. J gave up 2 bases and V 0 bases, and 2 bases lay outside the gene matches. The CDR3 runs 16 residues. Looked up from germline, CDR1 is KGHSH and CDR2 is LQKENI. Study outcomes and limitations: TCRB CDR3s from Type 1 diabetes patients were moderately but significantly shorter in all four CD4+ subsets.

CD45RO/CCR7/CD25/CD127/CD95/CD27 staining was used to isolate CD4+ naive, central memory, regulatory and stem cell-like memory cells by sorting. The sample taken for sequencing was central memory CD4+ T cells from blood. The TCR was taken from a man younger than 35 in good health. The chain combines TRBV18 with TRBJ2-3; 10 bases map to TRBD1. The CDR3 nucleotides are TGTGCCAGCTCACCACCTGGACAGGGGGTCACAGATACGCAGTATTTT. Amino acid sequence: CASSPPGQGVTDTQYF.